This T cell receptor (beta chain) was sequenced in a study of CD8 T cells in Susac syndrome. In germline, CDR1 is SQVTM, CDR2 ANQGSEA. Trimming took 4 bases from V and 1 from J, leaving 8 bases between them. CDR3 length: 13 amino acids. After extraction with the RNeasy kit, roughly 0.45 to 1 ug of the RNA was reverse transcribed using random hexamers. TCRdb independently ran MiXCR on the immunoSEQ multiplex PCR reads; one entry per CDR3 protein. In the table there are around 230,000 distinct CDR3 sequences, approximately 95% of which are singletons. Sequencing of TCR beta covered CD8+ and CD4+ T cells obtained from blood.

Sequencing was carried out using CD4+ T cells from PBMCs. This clonotype was sampled from a human donor with multiple sclerosis. The chain is built from TRBV29-1 and TRBJ2-1; maybe TRBD2 (5 bases). CDR3 loop: CSVGGGSYNEQFF. CDR3 bases: TGCAGCGTTGGCGGAGGTTCCTACAATGAGCAGTTCTTC.